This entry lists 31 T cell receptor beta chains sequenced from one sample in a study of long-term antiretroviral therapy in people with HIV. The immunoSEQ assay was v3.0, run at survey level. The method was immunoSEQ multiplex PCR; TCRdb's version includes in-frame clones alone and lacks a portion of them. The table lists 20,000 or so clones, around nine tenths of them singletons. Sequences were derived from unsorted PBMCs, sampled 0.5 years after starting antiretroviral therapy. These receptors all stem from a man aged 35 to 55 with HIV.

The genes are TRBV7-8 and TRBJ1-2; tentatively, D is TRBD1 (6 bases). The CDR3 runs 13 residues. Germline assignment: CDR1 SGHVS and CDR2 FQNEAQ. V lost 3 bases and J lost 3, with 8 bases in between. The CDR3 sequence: CASSFAGDYGYTF. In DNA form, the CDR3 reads TGTGCCAGCAGCTTCGCAGGGGACTATGGCTACACCTTC. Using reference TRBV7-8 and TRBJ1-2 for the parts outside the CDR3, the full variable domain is GAGVSQSPRYKVAKRGQDVALRCDPISGHVSLFWYQQALGQGPEFLTYFQNEAQLDKSGLPSDRFFAERPEGSVSTLKIQRTQQEDSAVYLCASSFAGDYGYTFGSGTRLTVV.

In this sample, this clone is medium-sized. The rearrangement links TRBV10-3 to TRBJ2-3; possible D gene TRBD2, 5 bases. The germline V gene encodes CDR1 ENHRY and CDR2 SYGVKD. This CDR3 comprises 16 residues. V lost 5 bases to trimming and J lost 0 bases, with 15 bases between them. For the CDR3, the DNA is TGTGCCATCAGTAGCCAAATGGGCGGGAGCACAGATACGCAGTATTTT. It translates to CAISSQMGGSTDTQYF.

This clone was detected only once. CDR3 in amino acids: CASSTSGGPNEQFF. Written as DNA, the CDR3 is TGTGCCAGCAGCACTAGCGGGGGGCCCAATGAGCAGTTCTTC. The J gene is TRBJ2-1, the V gene TRBV5-4, with 12 positions matching TRBD2. Germline loops: CDR1 SGHNT, CDR2 YYREEE (reference sequence). The CDR3 has 14 residues. The junction had 2 bases not matched to a gene; V was cut back by 4 bases and J by 6 bases.

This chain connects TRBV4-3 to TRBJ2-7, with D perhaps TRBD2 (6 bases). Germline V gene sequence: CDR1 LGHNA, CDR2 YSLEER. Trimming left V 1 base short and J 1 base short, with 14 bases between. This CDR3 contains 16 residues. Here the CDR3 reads CASSQATTGESYEQYF. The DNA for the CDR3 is TGCGCCAGCAGCCAAGCCACGACGGGGGAGTCCTACGAGCAGTACTTC.

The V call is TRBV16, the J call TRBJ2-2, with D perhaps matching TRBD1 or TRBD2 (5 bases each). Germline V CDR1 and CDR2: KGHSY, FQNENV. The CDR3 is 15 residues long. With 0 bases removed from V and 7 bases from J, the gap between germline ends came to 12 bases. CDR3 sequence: CASSQSRGAGGELFF. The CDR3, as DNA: TGTGCCAGCAGCCAATCCCGGGGCGCAGGCGGGGAGCTGTTTTTT.

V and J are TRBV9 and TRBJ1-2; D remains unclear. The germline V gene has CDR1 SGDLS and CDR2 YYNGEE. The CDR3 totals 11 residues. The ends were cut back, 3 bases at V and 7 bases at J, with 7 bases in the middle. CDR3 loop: CASSEGFGYTF. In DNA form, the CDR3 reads TGTGCCAGCAGCGAAGGGTTTGGCTACACCTTC.

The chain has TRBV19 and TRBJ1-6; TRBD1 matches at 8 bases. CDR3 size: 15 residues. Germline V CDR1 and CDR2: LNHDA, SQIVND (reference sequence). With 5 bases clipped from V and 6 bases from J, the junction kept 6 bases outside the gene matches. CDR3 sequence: CASSAGQGGNSPLHF. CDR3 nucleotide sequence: TGTGCCAGTAGTGCCGGACAGGGAGGTAATTCACCCCTCCACTTT.

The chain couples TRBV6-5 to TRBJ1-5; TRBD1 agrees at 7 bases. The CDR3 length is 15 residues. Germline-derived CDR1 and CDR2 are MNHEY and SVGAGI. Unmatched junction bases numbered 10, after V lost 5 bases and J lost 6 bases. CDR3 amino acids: CASSPTGFIIQPQHF. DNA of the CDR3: TGTGCCAGCAGTCCGACAGGGTTCATCATTCAGCCCCAGCATTTT.

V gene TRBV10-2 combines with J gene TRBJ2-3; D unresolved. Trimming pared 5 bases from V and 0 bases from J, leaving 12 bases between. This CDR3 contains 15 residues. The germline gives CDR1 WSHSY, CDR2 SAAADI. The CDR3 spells CASSTLNLSTDTQYF. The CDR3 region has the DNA TGCGCCAGCAGTACGCTGAATCTTAGCACAGATACGCAGTATTTT.

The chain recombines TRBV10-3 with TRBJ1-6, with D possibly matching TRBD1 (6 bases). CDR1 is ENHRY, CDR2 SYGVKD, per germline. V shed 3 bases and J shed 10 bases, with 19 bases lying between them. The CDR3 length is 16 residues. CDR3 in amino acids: CAISDSSGGAESPLHF. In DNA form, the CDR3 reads TGTGCCATCAGTGACAGTTCGGGGGGCGCGGAATCACCCCTCCACTTT.

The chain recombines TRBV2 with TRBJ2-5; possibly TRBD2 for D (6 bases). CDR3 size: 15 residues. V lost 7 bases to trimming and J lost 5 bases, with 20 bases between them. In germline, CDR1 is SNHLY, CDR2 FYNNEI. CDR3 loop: CASTYFRGTMETQYF. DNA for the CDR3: TGTGCCAGCACTTACTTTCGGGGGACGATGGAGACCCAGTACTTC.

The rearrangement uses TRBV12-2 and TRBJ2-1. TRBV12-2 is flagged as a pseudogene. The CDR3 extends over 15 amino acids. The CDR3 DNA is TGTGCAAGTCGCTTCGCCCGTCCCCCCTACAATGAGCAGTTCTTC. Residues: CASRFARPPYNEQFF.

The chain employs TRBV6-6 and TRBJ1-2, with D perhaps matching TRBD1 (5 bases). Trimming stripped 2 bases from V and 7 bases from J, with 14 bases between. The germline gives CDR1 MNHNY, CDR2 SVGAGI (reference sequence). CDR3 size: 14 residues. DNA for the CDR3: TGTGCCAGCAGTTACCCGATCGGGGGGGGTGGCTACACCTTC. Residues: CASSYPIGGGGYTF.

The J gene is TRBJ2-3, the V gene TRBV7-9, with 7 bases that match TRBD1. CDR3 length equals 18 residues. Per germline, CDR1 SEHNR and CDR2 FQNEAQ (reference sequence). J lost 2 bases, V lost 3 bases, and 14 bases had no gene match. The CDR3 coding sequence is TGTGCCAGCAGCTTGGGTGAGGGGGCGACAGGAGTCACAGATACGCAGTATTTT. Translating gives CASSLGEGATGVTDTQYF. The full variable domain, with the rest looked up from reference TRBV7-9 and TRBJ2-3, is DTGVSQNPRHKITKRGQNVTFRCDPISEHNRLYWYRQTLGQGPEFLTYFQNEAQLEKSRLLSDRFSAERPKGSFSTLEIQRTEQGDSAMYLCASSLGEGATGVTDTQYFGPGTRLTVL.

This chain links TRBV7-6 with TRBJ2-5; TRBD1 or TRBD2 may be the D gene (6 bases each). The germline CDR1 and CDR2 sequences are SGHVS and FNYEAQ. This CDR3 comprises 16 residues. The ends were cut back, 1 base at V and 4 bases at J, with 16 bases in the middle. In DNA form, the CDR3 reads TGTGCCAGCAGCTTAGGTCCGGGGGCGCATGGAGAGACCCAGTACTTC. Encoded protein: CASSLGPGAHGETQYF.

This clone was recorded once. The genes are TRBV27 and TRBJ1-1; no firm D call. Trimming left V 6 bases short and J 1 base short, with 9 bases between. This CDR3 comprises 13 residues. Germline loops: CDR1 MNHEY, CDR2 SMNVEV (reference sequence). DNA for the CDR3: TGTGCCAGCAGCTTCAACAGGAACACTGAAGCTTTCTTT. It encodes CASSFNRNTEAFF.

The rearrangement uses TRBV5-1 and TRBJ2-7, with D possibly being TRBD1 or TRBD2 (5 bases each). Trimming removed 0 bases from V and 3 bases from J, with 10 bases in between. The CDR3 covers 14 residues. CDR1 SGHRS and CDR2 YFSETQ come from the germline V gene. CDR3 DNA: TGCGCCAGCAGCTTGGAGGGACGGGGCTACGAGCAGTACTTC. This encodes CASSLEGRGYEQYF.

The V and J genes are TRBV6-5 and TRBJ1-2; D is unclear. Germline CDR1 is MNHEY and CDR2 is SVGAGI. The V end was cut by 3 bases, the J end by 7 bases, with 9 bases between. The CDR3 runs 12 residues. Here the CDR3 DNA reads TGTGCCAGCAGTTATCCAGACGGTGGCTACACCTTC. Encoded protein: CASSYPDGGYTF.

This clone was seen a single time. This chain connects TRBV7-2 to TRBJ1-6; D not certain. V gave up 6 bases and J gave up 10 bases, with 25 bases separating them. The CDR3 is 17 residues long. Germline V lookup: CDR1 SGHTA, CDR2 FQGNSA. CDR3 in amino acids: CASSFGDILAGGSPLHF. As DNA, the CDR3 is TGTGCCAGCAGTTTTGGCGACATATTGGCAGGAGGATCACCCCTCCACTTT. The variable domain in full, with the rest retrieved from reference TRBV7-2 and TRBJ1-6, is GAGVSQSPSNKVTEKGKDVELRCDPISGHTALYWYRQSLGQGLEFLIYFQGNSAPDKSGLPSDRFSAERTGGSVSTLTIQRTQQEDSAVYLCASSFGDILAGGSPLHFGNGTRLTVT.

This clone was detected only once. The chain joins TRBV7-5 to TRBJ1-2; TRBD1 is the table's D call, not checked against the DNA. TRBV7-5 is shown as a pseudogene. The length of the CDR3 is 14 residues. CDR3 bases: TGTGTCAGAAGCTTAAAGGGGGTCGCTTTCGGCTACACCTTC. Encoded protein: CVRSLKGVAFGYTF.

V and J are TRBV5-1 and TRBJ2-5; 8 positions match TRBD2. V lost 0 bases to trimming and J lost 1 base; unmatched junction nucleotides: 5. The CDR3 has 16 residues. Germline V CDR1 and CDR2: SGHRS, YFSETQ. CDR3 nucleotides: TGCGCCAGCAGCTTGGGGGGACTAGTGAGCCAAGAGACCCAGTACTTC. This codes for CASSLGGLVSQETQYF.

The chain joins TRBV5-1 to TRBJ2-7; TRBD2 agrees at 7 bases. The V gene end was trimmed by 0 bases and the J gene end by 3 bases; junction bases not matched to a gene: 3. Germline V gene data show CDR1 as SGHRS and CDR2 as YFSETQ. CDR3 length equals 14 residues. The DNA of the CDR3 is TGCGCCAGCAGCTTGGGAGGGACTAACTACGAGCAGTACTTC. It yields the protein CASSLGGTNYEQYF.

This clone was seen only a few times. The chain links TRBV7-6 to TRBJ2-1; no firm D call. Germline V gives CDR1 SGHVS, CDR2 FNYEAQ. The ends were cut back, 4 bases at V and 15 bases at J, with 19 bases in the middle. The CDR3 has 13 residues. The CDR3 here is CASSSESGPWRFF. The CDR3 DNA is TGTGCCAGCAGCTCAGAGAGTGGGCCGTGGCGGTTCTTC.

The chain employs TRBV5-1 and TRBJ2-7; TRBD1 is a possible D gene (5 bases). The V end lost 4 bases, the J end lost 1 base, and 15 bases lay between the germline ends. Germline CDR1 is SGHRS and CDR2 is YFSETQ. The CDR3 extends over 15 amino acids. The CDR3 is CASSPRVGRSYEQYF. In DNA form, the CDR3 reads TGCGCCAGCAGCCCTCGGGTGGGGCGGTCCTACGAGCAGTACTTC.

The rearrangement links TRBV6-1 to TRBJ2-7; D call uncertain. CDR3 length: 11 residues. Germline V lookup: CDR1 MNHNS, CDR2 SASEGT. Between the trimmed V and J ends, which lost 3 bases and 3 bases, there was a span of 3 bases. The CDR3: CASSDLYEQYF. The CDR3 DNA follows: TGTGCCAGCAGTGACCTCTACGAGCAGTACTTC.

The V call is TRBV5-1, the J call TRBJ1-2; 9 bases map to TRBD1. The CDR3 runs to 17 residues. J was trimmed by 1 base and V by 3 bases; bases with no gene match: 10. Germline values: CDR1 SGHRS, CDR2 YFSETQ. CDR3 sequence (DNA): TGCGCCAGCAGCTCCTATGTCAACAGGGGGCTTAACTATGGCTACACCTTC. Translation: CASSSYVNRGLNYGYTF.

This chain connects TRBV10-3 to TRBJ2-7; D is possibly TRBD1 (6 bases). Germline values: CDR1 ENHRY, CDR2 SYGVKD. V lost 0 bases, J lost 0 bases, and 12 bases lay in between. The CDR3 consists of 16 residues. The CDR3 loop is CAISESPGVSSYEQYF. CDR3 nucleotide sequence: TGTGCCATCAGTGAGTCCCCAGGGGTTAGCTCCTACGAGCAGTACTTC.

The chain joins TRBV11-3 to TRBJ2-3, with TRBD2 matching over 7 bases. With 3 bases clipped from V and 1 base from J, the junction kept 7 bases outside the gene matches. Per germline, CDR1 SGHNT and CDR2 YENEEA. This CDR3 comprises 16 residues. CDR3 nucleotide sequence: TGTGCCAGCAGCTTCGGGGGGAAATTGGGCACAGATACGCAGTATTTT. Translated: CASSFGGKLGTDTQYF.

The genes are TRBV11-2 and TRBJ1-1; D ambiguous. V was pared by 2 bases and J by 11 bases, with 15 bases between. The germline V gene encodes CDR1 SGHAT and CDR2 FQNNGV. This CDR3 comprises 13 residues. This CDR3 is CASSLMSPMGAFF. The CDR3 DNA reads TGTGCCAGCAGCTTAATGAGCCCTATGGGGGCTTTCTTT.

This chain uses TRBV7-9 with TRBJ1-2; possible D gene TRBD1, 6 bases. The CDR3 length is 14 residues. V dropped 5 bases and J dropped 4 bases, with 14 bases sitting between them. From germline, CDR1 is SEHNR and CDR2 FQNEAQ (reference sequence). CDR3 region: CASSNTGGFYGYTF. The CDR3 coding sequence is TGTGCCAGCAGCAATACGGGGGGCTTCTATGGCTACACCTTC.

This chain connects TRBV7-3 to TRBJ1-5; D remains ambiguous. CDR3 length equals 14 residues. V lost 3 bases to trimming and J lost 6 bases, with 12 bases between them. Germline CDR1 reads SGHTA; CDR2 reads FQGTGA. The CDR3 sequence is CASSFQDLGQPQHF. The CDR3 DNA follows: TGTGCCAGCAGCTTTCAAGACCTAGGTCAGCCCCAGCATTTT.